This T cell receptor (beta chain) is drawn from a study of blood T cell repertoires in COVID-19. Study overall: Material from acute and convalescent COVID-19 was sourced from the United States, Italy and Spain. In each case, the material was cDNA or gDNA derived from T cells, B-cell-depleted T cells, or PBMCs.

Authors' data handling: Counts of nucleated cells, estimated from reference gene primer amplification, were obtained. The data were produced by immunoSEQ multiplex PCR, yet TCRdb's version contains in-frame clones alone and is incomplete. V, J and clone size derive from that table, while D and trimming were established from the DNA sequence. The table records roughly 170,000 clones, approximately 80% of them present only once. Sequenced sample: peripheral blood. The origin of this receptor is a human donor in a cohort sampled during active COVID-19.

The CDR3 region has the DNA TGTGCCAGTAGTATCAGGACAAAATATGGCTACACCTTC. Protein: CASSIRTKYGYTF. The V and J genes are TRBV19 and TRBJ1-2; tentative D call: TRBD1 (5 bases). The germline gives CDR1 LNHDA, CDR2 SQIVND (reference sequence). V lost 3 bases, J lost 5 bases, and 10 bases lay in between. This CDR3 contains 13 residues.